The 9 T cell receptor beta chains below were found in one sample sequenced in a study of CXCR3-negative and CXCR3-positive naive CD8 T cells. Via 5' RACE with UMI labels, TRB cDNA libraries were prepared. TCRdb re-called the 5' RACE reads and shows each CDR3 protein once, DNA omitted. This table holds tens of thousands of distinct CDR3 sequences. The sequenced sample was naive CXCR3- CD8+ T cells from blood. Subset denoted: CD45RO-CCR7+CD27+CD95- naive CD8+ T cells lacking CXCR3 (TNR3-). These receptors all stem from a human donor in good health. Some clones in this sample may be carry-over from other donors' samples.

The chain joins TRBV7-8 to TRBJ2-1; TCRdb's D gene call, TRBD1, goes unchecked for lack of DNA. Germline V CDR1 and CDR2: SGHVS, FQNEAQ. The CDR3 length is 16 residues. The CDR3 region is CASSGGTGSSYNEQFF.

The chain carries TRBV7-2 and TRBJ2-7. The CDR3 sequence is 13 residues long. The germline V gene encodes CDR1 SGHTA and CDR2 FQGNSA. This CDR3 is CASSFEATYEQYF.

This chain links TRBV5-1 with TRBJ2-7. The CDR3 contains 15 residues. Germline V gene lookup returns CDR1 SGHRS and CDR2 YFSETQ. The CDR3 reads CASSLDPTESYEQYF.

This clonotype is classed as medium-sized by frequency. V usage is TRBV7-6 and J usage is TRBJ2-7. CDR3 length: 14 residues. The germline gives CDR1 SGHVS, CDR2 FNYEAQ. This CDR3 reads CASSFGGGSYEQYF.

This rearrangement joins TRBV24-1 to TRBJ2-1. The germline V gene has CDR1 KGHDR and CDR2 SFDVKD. This CDR3 has 13 residues. This CDR3 is CATSDLGWHEQFF.

This chain links TRBV29-1 with TRBJ2-1; TCRdb's D call of TRBD1 is untestable without DNA. The CDR3 sequence is 14 residues long. CDR1 is SQVTM and CDR2 is ANQGSEA in the germline V gene. The CDR3 loop reads CSVLGQGLFNEQFF.

The V call is TRBV10-3, the J call TRBJ2-3; absent DNA, TCRdb's TRBD1 call cannot be checked. This CDR3 spans 14 amino acids. Germline assignment: CDR1 ENHRY and CDR2 SYGVKD. CDR3 in amino acids: CAIDPGGRSDTQYF.

The chain is built from TRBV11-2 and TRBJ2-7. The CDR3 contains 16 residues. CDR1 is SGHAT and CDR2 is FQNNGV in the germline V gene. The CDR3 loop is CASSLGGQVGAYEQYF.

CDR3: CSAPDGGAKAYGYTF. V usage is TRBV20-1 and J usage is TRBJ1-2; without DNA, the TCRdb call of TRBD1 cannot be checked. The CDR3 covers 15 residues. CDR1 is DFQATT, CDR2 SNEGSKA, per germline (reference sequence).